These 8 T cell receptor beta chains were all obtained from the same sample, sequenced in a study of cytomegalovirus exposure and HLA in healthy donors. PCR involved 60 Vbeta and 13 Jbeta primers. TCRdb keeps only in-frame clones here, not all; method: immunoSEQ multiplex PCR. Here the sample spans approximately 100,000 clones, 74% being singletons. The sample comprised PBMCs. The receptors here all came from a middle-aged man in good health and CMV-seropositive.

There are a few counts of this clone. The gene calls are TRBV5-1 and TRBJ1-5, with 7 bases identical to TRBD1. The CDR3 runs 15 residues. Per the germline V gene, CDR1 is SGHRS and CDR2 is YFSETQ. V trimming: 0 bases; J trimming: 2 bases; junction bases outside the gene matches: 2. In nucleotides, the CDR3 is TGCGCCAGCAGCTTGGGACAGGGCGGCAATCAGCCCCAGCATTTT. Translated, it gives CASSLGQGGNQPQHF.

The chain joins TRBV11-2 to TRBJ2-3; 10 positions agree with TRBD1. Per germline, CDR1 SGHAT and CDR2 FQNNGV. The CDR3 has 17 amino acids. V lost 0 bases to trimming and J lost 3 bases; unmatched junction nucleotides: 6. CDR3 amino acids: CASSLDPRTGGTDTQYF. CDR3 nucleotides: TGTGCCAGCAGCTTAGATCCCCGGACAGGGGGAACAGATACGCAGTATTTT.

The V and J genes are TRBV7-2 and TRBJ2-5, with 8 bases fitting TRBD2. Unmatched junction bases numbered 11, after V lost 7 bases and J lost 4 bases. This CDR3 contains 15 residues. The germline gives CDR1 SGHTA, CDR2 FQGNSA. In nucleotides, the CDR3 is TGTGCCAGCAAGCCCGCGGGGGGCCTACTAGAGACCCAGTACTTC. Its translation: CASKPAGGLLETQYF.

The rearrangement uses TRBV5-1 and TRBJ2-2; TRBD1 matches 8 bases. The V gene's germline CDR1 is SGHRS and CDR2 YFSETQ. J lost 5 bases, V lost 1 base, and 1 base had no gene match. CDR3 length: 14 amino acids. CDR3 bases: TGCGCCAGCAGCTTGAACAGGGGGACCGGGGAGCTGTTTTTT. It codes for CASSLNRGTGELFF.

The rearrangement links TRBV2 to TRBJ1-2; D ambiguous. The germline V gene has CDR1 SNHLY and CDR2 FYNNEI. This CDR3 region has 12 residues. The ends were cut back, 6 bases at V and 7 bases at J, with 12 bases in the middle. CDR3 amino acids: CASRLADRGYTF. The DNA of the CDR3 is TGTGCCAGCAGATTAGCGGATCGTGGCTACACCTTC.

This sequence joins TRBV2 and TRBJ2-7, with a possible D match to TRBD1 (6 bases). Trimming shortened V by 8 bases and J by 3 bases, and 11 bases separated the two germline ends. Germline V gene data show CDR1 as SNHLY and CDR2 as FYNNEI. This CDR3 is built from 12 residues. The CDR3 DNA sequence: TGTGCCAGCTGGACAGTGATCTACGAGCAGTACTTC. Its translation: CASWTVIYEQYF.

This rearrangement joins TRBV4-2 to TRBJ1-2, with a possible D match to TRBD1 (6 bases). The CDR3 totals 17 residues. The V gene lost 1 base and the J gene lost 4 bases, with 19 bases spanning the gap. The germline gives CDR1 LGHNA, CDR2 YNFKEQ. The CDR3 region has the DNA TGTGCCAGCAGCCAAGGCTTCCGAGGACAGTATATCTATGGCTACACCTTC. Protein: CASSQGFRGQYIYGYTF.

This clone was seen only a few times. The CDR3 spells CASTRDRVDTEAFF. The CDR3 DNA reads TGTGCCAGCACCCGGGACAGGGTGGACACTGAAGCTTTCTTT. The chain recombines TRBV2 with TRBJ1-1; 9 nucleotides match TRBD1. The CDR3 contains 14 residues. Trimming removed 7 bases from V and 3 bases from J; junction bases left unmatched: 6. CDR1 and CDR2 (germline): SNHLY, FYNNEI.